The sequence of this TCR beta chain was determined in a study of cytomegalovirus exposure and HLA in healthy donors. It was with 60 Vbeta and 13 Jbeta primers that the PCR ran. Authors' methods: In a later analysis, the count reached roughly 80 million unique TCR beta chains, with approximately 10 million shared. Clones were read by immunoSEQ multiplex PCR, and TCRdb kept only the in-frame ones, dropping some. The V and J calls and clone size are taken from that table; D and trimming were inferred from the DNA. The sample shows about 150,000 clones, around 73% of them seen only once. Study conclusions and caveats: One variant, a missense change in DCLRE1C, was linked in a later analysis to TCR beta V- and J-gene trimming. It was confirmed in vitro that a few of the CMV-associated chains were specific for CMV antigens. Only CMV serostatus was available as immune exposure information.

This clone was recorded a few times. The target antigen is unknown. This CDR3 has 14 residues. Trimming pared 2 bases from V and 8 bases from J, leaving 10 bases between. Germline CDR1 and CDR2: KGHSH and LQKENI. Sequenced: PBMCs. The source is a woman under 30 in good health and CMV-seropositive. This chain links TRBV18 with TRBJ1-6, with D hard to call. For the CDR3, the DNA is TGTGCCAGCTCACCAGAACAGTCATATTCACCCCTCCACTTT. This sequence encodes CASSPEQSYSPLHF.